Listed here are 8 T cell receptor beta chains from one sample, sequenced in a study of blood T cell repertoires in COVID-19. Profiled with immunoSEQ multiplex PCR; TCRdb holds only in-frame clones, not every one. The sample contains about 120,000 clones, about 88% of which appear only once. The sample was peripheral blood. Receptors were obtained from a man in his forties with acute or convalescent COVID-19.

This rearrangement joins TRBV6-2 or TRBV6-3 to TRBJ1-1; tentatively, D is TRBD1 (5 bases). Trimming removed 0 bases at V and 5 bases at J, with 16 bases between. The CDR3 consists of 16 residues. Germline assignment: CDR1 MNHEY and CDR2 SVGEGT. The CDR3 DNA is TGTGCCAGCAGTTACTCGAATGGGCAGGGAGGTACTGAAGCTTTCTTT. Amino acid sequence: CASSYSNGQGGTEAFF.

The chain is built from TRBV12-3 or TRBV12-4 and TRBJ2-7; 8 bases are shared with TRBD1. Trimming took 7 bases from V and 3 from J; bases not matched to a gene: 5. This CDR3 has 13 amino acids. In DNA form, the CDR3 reads TGTGCCAGCACTACAGGGGGTCTCTACGAGCAGTACTTC. Its translation: CASTTGGLYEQYF.

This clone is a singleton in its sample. The V and J genes are TRBV24-1 and TRBJ2-7, with D possibly TRBD2 on 6 matching bases. CDR1 and CDR2 (germline): KGHDR, SFDVKD. V was trimmed by 1 base and J by 5 bases, leaving 8 bases between them. The CDR3 is 13 amino acids. The CDR3 region has the DNA TGTGCCACCAGTGATTTCGCGGGGAACGAGCAGTACTTC. Translation: CATSDFAGNEQYF.

A single count supports this clone. The chain is built from TRBV29-1 and TRBJ2-5; D is uncertain. V shed 2 bases and J shed 3 bases, with 4 bases lying between them. The germline V gene has CDR1 SQVTM and CDR2 ANQGSEA. This CDR3 is built from 11 residues. CDR3 residues: CSVEPKETQYF. The CDR3 DNA follows: TGCAGCGTTGAACCTAAAGAGACCCAGTACTTC. The entire variable domain, with the rest obtained from reference TRBV29-1 and TRBJ2-5, is as follows: SAVISQKPSRDICQRGTSLTIQCQVDSQVTMMFWYRQQPGQSLTLIATANQGSEATYESGFVIDKFPISRPNLTFSTLTVSNMSPEDSSIYLCSVEPKETQYFGPGTRLLVL.

J is TRBJ1-1 and V is TRBV10-3, with 12 bases aligning to TRBD1. Trimming cost V 6 bases and J 6 bases; bases outside gene matches: 5. This CDR3 contains 14 residues. In germline, CDR1 is ENHRY, CDR2 SYGVKD. CDR3 sequence reads: CAISGTGGAAEAFF. The CDR3 bases are TGTGCCATCAGCGGGACAGGGGGCGCGGCTGAAGCTTTCTTT.

The rearrangement uses TRBV11-1 and TRBJ1-1, with D maybe TRBD1 (6 bases). Trimming took 1 base from V and 1 from J, leaving 7 bases between them. This CDR3 contains 14 residues. CDR1 and CDR2 from the germline V gene are SGHAT and FQDESV (reference sequence). In DNA form, the CDR3 reads TGTGCCAGCAGCTTAGTAGGGGGGAACACTGAAGCTTTCTTT. As protein: CASSLVGGNTEAFF.

V gene TRBV10-1 combines with J gene TRBJ2-3; D gene ambiguous. Germline V gene sequence: CDR1 WNHNN, CDR2 SYGVQD (reference sequence). This CDR3 has 14 amino acids. Trimming shortened V by 2 bases and J by 0 bases, and 6 bases separated the two germline ends. CDR3 DNA: TGCGCCAGCAGTGAGGGAGTCAGCACAGATACGCAGTATTTT. As protein: CASSEGVSTDTQYF.

The genes are TRBV2 and TRBJ2-4; D perhaps matches TRBD1 (5 bases). The germline CDR1 and CDR2 sequences are SNHLY and FYNNEI. The V end was cut by 2 bases, the J end by 0 bases, with 11 bases between. The CDR3 has 16 amino acids. This CDR3 is CASSEPRTLAKNIQYF. The CDR3 coding sequence is TGTGCCAGCAGTGAACCCAGGACACTAGCCAAAAACATTCAGTACTTC.